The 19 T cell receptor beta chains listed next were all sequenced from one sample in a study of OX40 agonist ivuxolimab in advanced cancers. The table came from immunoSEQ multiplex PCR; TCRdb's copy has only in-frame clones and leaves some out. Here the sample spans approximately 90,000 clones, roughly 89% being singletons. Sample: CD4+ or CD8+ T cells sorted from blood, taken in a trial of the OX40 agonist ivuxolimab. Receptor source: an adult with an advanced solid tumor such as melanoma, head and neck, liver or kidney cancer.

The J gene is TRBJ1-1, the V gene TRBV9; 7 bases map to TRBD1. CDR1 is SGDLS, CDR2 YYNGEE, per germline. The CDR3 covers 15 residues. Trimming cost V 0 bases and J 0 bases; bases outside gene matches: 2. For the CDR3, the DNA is TGTGCCAGCAGCGTAGCAGGGGGTGTGAACACTGAAGCTTTCTTT. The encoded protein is CASSVAGGVNTEAFF.

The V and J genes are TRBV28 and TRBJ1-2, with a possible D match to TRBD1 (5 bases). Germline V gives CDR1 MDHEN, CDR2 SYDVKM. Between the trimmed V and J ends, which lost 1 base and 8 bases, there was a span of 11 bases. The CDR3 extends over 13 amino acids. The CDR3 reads CASSLSGRAGYTF. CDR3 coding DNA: TGTGCCAGCAGTTTATCAGGGAGGGCGGGCTACACCTTC.

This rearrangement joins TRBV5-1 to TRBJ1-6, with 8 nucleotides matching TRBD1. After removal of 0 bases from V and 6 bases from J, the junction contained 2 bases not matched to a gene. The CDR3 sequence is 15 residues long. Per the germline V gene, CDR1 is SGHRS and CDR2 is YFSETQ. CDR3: CASSLETGANSPLHF. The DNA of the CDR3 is TGCGCCAGCAGCTTGGAGACAGGGGCTAATTCACCCCTCCACTTT.

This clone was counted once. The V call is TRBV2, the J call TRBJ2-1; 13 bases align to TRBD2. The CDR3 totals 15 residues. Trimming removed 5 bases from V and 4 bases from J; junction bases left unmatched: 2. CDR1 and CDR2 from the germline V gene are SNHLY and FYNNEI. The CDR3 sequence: CASSRTSGRYNEQFF. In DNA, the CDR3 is TGTGCCAGCAGTCGGACTAGCGGGAGATACAATGAGCAGTTCTTC.

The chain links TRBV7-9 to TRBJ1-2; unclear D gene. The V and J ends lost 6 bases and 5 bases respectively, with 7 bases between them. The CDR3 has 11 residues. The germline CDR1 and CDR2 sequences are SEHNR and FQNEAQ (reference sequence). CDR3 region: CASRGPYGYTF. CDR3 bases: TGTGCCAGCAGAGGACCTTATGGCTACACCTTC.

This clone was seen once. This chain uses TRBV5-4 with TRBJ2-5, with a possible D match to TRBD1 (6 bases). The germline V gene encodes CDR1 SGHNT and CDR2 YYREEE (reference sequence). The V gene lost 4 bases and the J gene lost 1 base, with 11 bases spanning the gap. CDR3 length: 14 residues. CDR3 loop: CASSTRQVQETQYF. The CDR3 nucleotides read TGTGCCAGCAGCACCCGACAGGTCCAAGAGACCCAGTACTTC.

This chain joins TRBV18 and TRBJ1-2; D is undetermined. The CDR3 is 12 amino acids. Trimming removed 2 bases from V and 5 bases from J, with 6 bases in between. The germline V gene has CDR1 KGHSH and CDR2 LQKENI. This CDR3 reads CASSPEGYGYTF. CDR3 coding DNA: TGTGCCAGCTCACCAGAGGGATATGGCTACACCTTC. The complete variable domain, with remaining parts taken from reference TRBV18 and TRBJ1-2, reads NAGVMQNPRHLVRRRGQEARLRCSPMKGHSHVYWYRQLPEEGLKFMVYLQKENIIDESGMPKERFSAEFPKEGPSILRIQQVVRGDSAAYFCASSPEGYGYTFGSGTRLTVV.

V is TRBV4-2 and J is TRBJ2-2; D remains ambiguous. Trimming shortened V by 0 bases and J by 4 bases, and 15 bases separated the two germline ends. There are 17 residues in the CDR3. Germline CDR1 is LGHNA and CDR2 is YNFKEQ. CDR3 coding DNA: TGTGCCAGCAGCCAAGACTATGCGCTACTTTCCACCGGGGAGCTGTTTTTT. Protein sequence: CASSQDYALLSTGELFF.

CDR3 DNA sequence: TGTGCCAGTAAGGGGAGTTACACAGATACGCAGTATTTT. Amino acids: CASKGSYTDTQYF. V gene TRBV19 combines with J gene TRBJ2-3; D may correspond to TRBD1 or TRBD2 (5 bases each). Germline-derived CDR1 and CDR2 are LNHDA and SQIVND (reference sequence). V gave up 7 bases and J gave up 2 bases, with 10 bases separating them. The CDR3 length is 13 residues.

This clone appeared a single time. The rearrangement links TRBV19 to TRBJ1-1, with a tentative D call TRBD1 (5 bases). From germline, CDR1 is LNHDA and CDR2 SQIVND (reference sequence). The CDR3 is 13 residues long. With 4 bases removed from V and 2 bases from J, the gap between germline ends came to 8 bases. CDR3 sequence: CASSTTVNTEAFF. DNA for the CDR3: TGTGCCAGTAGTACGACAGTCAACACTGAAGCTTTCTTT.

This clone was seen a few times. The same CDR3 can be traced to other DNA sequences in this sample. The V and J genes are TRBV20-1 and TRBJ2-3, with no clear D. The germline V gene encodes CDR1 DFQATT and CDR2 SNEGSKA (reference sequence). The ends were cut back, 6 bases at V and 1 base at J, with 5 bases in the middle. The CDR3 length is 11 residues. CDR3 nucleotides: TGCAGTGCGGAAGGCACAGATACGCAGTATTTT. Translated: CSAEGTDTQYF.

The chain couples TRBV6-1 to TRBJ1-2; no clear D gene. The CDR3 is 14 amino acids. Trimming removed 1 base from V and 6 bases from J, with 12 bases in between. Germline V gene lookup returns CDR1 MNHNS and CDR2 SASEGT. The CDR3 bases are TGTGCCAGCAGTGAAGGGTCTATGATGGATGGCTACACCTTC. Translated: CASSEGSMMDGYTF.

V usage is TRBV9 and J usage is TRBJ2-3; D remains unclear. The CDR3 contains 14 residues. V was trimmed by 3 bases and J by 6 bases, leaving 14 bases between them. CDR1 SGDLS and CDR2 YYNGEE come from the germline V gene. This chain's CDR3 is CASSGAIARDTQYF. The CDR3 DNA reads TGTGCCAGCAGCGGAGCCATCGCCAGGGATACGCAGTATTTT.

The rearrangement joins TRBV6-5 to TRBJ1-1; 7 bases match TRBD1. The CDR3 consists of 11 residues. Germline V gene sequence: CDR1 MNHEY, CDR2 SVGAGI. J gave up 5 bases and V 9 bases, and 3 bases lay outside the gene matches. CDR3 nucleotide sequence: TGTGCCAGTTCCAGGGGGACTGAAGCTTTCTTT. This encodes CASSRGTEAFF.

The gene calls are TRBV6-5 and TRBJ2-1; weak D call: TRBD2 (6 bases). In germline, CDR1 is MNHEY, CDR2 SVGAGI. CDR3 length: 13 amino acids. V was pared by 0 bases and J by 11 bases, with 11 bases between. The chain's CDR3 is CASSYSPGLQQFF. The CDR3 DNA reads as TGTGCCAGCAGTTACTCCCCGGGACTCCAGCAGTTCTTC.

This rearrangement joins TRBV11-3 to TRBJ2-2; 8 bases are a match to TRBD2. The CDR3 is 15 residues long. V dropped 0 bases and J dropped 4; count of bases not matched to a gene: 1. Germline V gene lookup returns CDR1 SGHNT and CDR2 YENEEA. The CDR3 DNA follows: TGTGCCAGCAGCTTAGAAGCGGGAGCCACCGGGGAGCTGTTTTTT. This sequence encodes CASSLEAGATGELFF.

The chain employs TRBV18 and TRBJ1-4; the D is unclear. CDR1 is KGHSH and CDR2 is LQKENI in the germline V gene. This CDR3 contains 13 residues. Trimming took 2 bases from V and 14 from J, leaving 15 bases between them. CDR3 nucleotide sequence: TGTGCCAGCTCACCAAAAGGCCACAGCATGCTGTTTTTT. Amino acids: CASSPKGHSMLFF.

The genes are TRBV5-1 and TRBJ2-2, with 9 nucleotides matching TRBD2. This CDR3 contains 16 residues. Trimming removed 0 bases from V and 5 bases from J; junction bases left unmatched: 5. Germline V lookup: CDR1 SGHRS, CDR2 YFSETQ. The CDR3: CASSLGAGGETGELFF. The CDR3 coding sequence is TGCGCCAGCAGCTTGGGAGCGGGAGGAGAGACCGGGGAGCTGTTTTTT. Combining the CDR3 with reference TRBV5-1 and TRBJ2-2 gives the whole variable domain KAGVTQTPRYLIKTRGQQVTLSCSPISGHRSVSWYQQTPGQGLQFLFEYFSETQRNKGNFPGRFSGRQFSNSRSEMNVSTLELGDSALYLCASSLGAGGETGELFFGEGSRLTVL.

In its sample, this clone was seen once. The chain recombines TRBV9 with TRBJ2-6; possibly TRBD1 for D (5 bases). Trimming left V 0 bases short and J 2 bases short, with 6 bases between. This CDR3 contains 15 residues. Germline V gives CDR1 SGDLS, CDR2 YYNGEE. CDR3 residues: CASSVGQTGANVLTF. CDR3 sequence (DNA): TGTGCCAGCAGCGTAGGACAGACTGGGGCCAACGTCCTGACTTTC. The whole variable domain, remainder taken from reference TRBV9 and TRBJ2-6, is DSGVTQTPKHLITATGQRVTLRCSPRSGDLSVYWYQQSLDQGLQFLIQYYNGEERAKGNILERFSAQQFPDLHSELNLSSLELGDSALYFCASSVGQTGANVLTFGAGSRLTVL.